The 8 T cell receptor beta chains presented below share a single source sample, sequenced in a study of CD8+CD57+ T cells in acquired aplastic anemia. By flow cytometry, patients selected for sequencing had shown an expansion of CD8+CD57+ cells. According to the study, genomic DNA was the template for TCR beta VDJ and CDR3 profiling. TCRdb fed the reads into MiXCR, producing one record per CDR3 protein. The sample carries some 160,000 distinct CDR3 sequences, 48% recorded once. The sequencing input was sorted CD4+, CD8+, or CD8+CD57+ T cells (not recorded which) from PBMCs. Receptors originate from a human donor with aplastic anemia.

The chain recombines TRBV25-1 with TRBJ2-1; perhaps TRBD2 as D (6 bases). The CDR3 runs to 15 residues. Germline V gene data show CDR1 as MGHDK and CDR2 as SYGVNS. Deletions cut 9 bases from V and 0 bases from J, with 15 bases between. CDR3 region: CASSSMGGSYNEQFF. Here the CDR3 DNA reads TGTGCCAGTAGTTCTATGGGGGGCTCCTACAATGAGCAGTTCTTC.

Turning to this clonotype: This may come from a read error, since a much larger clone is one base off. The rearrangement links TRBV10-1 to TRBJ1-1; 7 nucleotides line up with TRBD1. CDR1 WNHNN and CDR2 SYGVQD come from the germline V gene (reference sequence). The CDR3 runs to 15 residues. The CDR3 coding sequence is TGTGCCGGCAGCGTAATGAGGGGGCTGGAGACTGAAGCTTTCTTT. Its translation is CAGSVMRGLETEAFF.

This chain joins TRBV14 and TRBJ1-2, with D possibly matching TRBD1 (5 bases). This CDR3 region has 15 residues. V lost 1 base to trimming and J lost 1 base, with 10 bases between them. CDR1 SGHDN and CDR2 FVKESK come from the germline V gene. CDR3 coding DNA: TGTGCCAGCAGCCAAGGGGGAGACAGTAACTATGGCTACACCTTC. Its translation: CASSQGGDSNYGYTF.

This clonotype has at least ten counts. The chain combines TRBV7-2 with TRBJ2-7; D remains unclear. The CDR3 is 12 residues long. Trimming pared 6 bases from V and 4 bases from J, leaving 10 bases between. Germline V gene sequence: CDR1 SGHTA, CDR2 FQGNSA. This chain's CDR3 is CASRLLGYEQYF. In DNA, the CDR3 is TGTGCCAGCAGGCTCCTAGGTTACGAGCAGTACTTC.

In DNA, the CDR3 is TGCAGTGCTTCTGTACGCTATGGCTACACCTTC. Translation: CSASVRYGYTF. The chain recombines TRBV20-1 with TRBJ1-2; D is unresolved. CDR3 length equals 11 residues. Germline V gives CDR1 DFQATT, CDR2 SNEGSKA (reference sequence). V was shortened by 5 bases and J by 4 bases, with 8 bases between the two germline ends.

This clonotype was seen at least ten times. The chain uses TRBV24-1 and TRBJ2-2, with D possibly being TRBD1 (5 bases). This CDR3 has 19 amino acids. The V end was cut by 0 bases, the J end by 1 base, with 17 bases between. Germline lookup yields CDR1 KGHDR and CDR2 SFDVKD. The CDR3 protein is CATSDLGKDGRENTGELFF. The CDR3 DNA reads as TGTGCCACCAGTGATTTGGGGAAGGACGGCAGGGAGAACACCGGGGAGCTGTTTTTT.

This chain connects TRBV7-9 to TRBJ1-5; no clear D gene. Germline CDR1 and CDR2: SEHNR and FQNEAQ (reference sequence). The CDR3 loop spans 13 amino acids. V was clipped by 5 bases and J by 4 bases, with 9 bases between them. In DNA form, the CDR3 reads TGTGCCAGCAGCCGCGAGGGAAATCAGCCCCAGCATTTT. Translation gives CASSREGNQPQHF.

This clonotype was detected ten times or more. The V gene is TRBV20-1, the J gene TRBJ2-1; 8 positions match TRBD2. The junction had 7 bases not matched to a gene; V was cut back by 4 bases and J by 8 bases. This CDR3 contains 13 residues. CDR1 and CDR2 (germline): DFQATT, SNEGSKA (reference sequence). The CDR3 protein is CSAIPGTSHEQFF. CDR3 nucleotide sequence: TGCAGTGCTATTCCCGGGACTAGTCATGAGCAGTTCTTC.